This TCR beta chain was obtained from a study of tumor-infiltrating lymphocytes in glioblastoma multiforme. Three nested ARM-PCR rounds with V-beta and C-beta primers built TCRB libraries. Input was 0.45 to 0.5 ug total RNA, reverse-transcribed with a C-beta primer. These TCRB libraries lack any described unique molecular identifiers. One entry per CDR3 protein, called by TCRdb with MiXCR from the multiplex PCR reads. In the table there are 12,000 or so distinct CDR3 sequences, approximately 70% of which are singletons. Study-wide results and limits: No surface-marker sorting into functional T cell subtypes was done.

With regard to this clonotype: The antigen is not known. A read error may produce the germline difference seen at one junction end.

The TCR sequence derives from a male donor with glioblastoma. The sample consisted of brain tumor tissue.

The CDR3 bases are TGTGCCAGCAGAGCCGGGACGGACATCACAGATACGCAGTATTTC. As protein: CASRAGTDITDTQYF. The chain links TRBV6-1 to TRBJ2-3; D is possibly TRBD1 or TRBD2 (5 bases each). The CDR3 length is 15 residues. Germline V gene sequence: CDR1 MNHNS, CDR2 SASEGT.